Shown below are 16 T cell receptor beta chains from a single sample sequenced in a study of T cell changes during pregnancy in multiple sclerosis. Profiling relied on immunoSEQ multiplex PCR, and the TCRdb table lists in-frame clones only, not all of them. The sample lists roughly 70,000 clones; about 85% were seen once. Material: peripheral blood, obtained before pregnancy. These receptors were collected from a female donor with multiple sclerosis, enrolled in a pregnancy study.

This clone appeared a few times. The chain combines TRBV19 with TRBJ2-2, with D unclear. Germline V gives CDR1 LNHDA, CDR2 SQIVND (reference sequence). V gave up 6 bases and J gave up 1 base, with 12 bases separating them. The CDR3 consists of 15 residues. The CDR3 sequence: CASRSLTVNTGELFF. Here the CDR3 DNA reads TGTGCCAGTAGATCCTTGACTGTGAACACCGGGGAGCTGTTTTTT.

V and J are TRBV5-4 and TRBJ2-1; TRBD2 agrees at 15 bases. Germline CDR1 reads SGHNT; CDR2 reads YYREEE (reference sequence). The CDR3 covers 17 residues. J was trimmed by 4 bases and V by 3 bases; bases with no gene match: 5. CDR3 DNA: TGTGCCAGCAGCTCAGGGACTAGCGGGGGGAATTACAATGAGCAGTTCTTC. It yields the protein CASSSGTSGGNYNEQFF.

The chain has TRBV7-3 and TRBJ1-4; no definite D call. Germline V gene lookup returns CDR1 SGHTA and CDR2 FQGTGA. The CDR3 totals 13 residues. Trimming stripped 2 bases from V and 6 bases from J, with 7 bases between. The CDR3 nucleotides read TGTGCCAGCAGCTTAGGGCCGGATGAAAAACTGTTTTTT. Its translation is CASSLGPDEKLFF.

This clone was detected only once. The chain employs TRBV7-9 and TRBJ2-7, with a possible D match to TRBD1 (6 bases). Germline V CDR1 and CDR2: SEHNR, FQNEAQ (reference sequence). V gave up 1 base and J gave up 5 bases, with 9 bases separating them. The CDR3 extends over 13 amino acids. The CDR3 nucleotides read TGTGCCAGCAGCTTAGGGGACATGGACGAGCAGTACTTC. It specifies CASSLGDMDEQYF.

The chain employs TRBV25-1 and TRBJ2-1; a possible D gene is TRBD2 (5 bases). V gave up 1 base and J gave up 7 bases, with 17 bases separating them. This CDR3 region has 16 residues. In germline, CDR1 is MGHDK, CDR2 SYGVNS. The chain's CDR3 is CASSELRGRRLNEQFF. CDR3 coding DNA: TGTGCCAGCAGTGAATTACGGGGAAGAAGGTTGAATGAGCAGTTCTTC.

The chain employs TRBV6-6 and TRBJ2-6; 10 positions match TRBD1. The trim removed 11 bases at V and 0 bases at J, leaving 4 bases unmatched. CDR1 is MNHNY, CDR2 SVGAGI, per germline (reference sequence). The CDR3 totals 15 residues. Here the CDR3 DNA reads TGTGCCTGCGGACAGGGGGTCTCTGGGGCCAACGTCCTGACTTTC. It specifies CACGQGVSGANVLTF.

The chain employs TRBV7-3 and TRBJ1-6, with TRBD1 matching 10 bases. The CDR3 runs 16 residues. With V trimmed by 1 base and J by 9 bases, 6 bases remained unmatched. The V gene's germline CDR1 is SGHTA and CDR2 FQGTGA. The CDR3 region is CASSLMGQGTSSPLHF. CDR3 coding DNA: TGTGCCAGCAGCTTAATGGGACAGGGGACGAGTTCACCCCTCCACTTT.

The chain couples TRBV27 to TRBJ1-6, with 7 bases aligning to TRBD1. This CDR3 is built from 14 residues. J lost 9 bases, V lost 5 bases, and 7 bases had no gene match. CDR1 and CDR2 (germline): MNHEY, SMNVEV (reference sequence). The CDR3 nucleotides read TGTGCCAGCAGTCCCCGACAGGGCTTTTCACCCCTCCACTTT. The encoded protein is CASSPRQGFSPLHF.

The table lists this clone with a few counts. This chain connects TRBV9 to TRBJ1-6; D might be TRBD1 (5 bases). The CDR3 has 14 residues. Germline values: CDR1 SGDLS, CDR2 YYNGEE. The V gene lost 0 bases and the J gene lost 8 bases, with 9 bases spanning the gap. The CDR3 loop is CASSVAGKDSPLHF. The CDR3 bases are TGTGCCAGCAGCGTAGCAGGGAAGGATTCACCCCTCCACTTT.

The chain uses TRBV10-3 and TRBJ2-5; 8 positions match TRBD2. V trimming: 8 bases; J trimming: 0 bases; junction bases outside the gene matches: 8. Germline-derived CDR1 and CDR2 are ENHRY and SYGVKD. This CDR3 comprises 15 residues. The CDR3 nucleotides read TGTGCCATCGCCCTGGGCGGGGGGAACCAAGAGACCCAGTACTTC. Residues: CAIALGGGNQETQYF.

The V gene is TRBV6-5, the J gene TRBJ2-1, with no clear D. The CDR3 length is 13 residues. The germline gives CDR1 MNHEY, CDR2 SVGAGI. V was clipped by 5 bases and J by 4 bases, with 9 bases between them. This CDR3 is CASSETTYNEQFF. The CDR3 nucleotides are TGTGCCAGCAGTGAAACTACGTACAATGAGCAGTTCTTC.

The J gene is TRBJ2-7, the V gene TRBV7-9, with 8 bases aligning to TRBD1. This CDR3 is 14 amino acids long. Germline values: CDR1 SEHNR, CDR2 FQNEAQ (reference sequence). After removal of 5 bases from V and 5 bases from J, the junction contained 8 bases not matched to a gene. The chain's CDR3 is CASSERQGPHEQYF. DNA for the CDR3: TGTGCCAGCAGCGAACGACAGGGGCCCCACGAGCAGTACTTC. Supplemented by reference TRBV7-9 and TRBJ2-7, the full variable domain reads DTGVSQNPRHKITKRGQNVTFRCDPISEHNRLYWYRQTLGQGPEFLTYFQNEAQLEKSRLLSDRFSAERPKGSFSTLEIQRTEQGDSAMYLCASSERQGPHEQYFGPGTRLTVT.

The CDR3 is CASSERQGNTEAFF. The CDR3 region has the DNA TGTGCCAGCAGTGAGAGACAGGGGAACACTGAAGCTTTCTTT. This sequence joins TRBV6-1 and TRBJ1-1; TRBD1 aligns across 7 bases. The CDR3 loop spans 14 amino acids. The J segment lost 1 base and the V segment lost 3 bases, leaving 2 bases of the junction unmatched. Germline V gene sequence: CDR1 MNHNS, CDR2 SASEGT.

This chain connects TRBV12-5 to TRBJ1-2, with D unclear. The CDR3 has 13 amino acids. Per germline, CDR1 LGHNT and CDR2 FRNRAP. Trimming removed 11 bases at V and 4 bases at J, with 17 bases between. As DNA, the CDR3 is TGTGCTTTCCCGATGGGAGAGGGCTATGGCTACACCTTC. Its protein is CAFPMGEGYGYTF.

CDR3 sequence reads: CASSSWTGGSSYGYTF. The CDR3, as DNA: TGTGCCAGCAGCTCCTGGACAGGGGGAAGTAGTTATGGCTACACCTTC. This chain links TRBV5-5 with TRBJ1-2, with 10 nucleotides matching TRBD1. V was pared by 3 bases and J by 5 bases, with 10 bases of the junction left unmatched. CDR1 is SGHKS and CDR2 is YYEKEE in the germline V gene (reference sequence). The CDR3 covers 16 residues.

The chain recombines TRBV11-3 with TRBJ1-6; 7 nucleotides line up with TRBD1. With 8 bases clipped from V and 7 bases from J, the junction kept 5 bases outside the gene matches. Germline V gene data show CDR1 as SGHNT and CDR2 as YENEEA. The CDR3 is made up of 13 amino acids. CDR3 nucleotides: TGTGCCAGCGGCCGGGACAGAAATTCACCCCTCCACTTT. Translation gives CASGRDRNSPLHF.